The 11 T cell receptor beta chains given below trace back to one sample, sequenced in a study of PD-1 blockade in classical Hodgkin lymphoma. The data were produced by immunoSEQ multiplex PCR, yet TCRdb's version contains in-frame clones alone and is incomplete. The sample has 100,000 to 120,000 clones, roughly nine tenths seen once. Relapses following autologous stem cell transplantation were seen in all patients, with brentuximab vedotin exposure varying. The starting material was peripheral blood mononuclear cells (PBMCs), obtained before the second cycle of nivolumab. These receptors all stem from a human donor with classical Hodgkin lymphoma.

The chain links TRBV7-9 to TRBJ2-7; 9 nucleotides line up with TRBD1. The junction had 4 bases not matched to a gene; V was cut back by 6 bases and J by 4 bases. The CDR3 runs to 13 residues. The germline V gene encodes CDR1 SEHNR and CDR2 FQNEAQ (reference sequence). CDR3 DNA: TGTGCCAGCAGACCTGGACAGGGGTACGAGCAGTACTTC. This encodes CASRPGQGYEQYF.

The chain recombines TRBV7-9 with TRBJ2-1, with 8 bases that match TRBD2. Losses at the gene ends were 5 bases for V and 10 bases for J; bases not matched to a gene: 19. The CDR3 has 17 amino acids. Per the germline V gene, CDR1 is SEHNR and CDR2 is FQNEAQ (reference sequence). The CDR3 bases are TGTGCCAGCAGCACCCATAAAGGAAAGCGGGAGCGATGGGAGCAGTTCTTC. Protein sequence: CASSTHKGKRERWEQFF.

The rearrangement links TRBV19 to TRBJ1-1; D is uncertain. With 5 bases removed from V and 5 bases from J, the gap between germline ends came to 9 bases. Germline values: CDR1 LNHDA, CDR2 SQIVND (reference sequence). The CDR3 has 12 amino acids. The CDR3 nucleotides are TGTGCCAGTAGTCTCCTCGGGACTGAAGCTTTCTTT. It specifies CASSLLGTEAFF.

The J gene is TRBJ2-4, the V gene TRBV5-1; possibly TRBD2 for D (5 bases). The CDR3 has 15 residues. The germline V gene has CDR1 SGHRS and CDR2 YFSETQ. V was pared by 5 bases and J by 0 bases, with 12 bases between. The CDR3 DNA sequence: TGCGCCAGCAGACAAACCGGACTAGCCAAAAACATTCAGTACTTC. It codes for CASRQTGLAKNIQYF.

This rearrangement joins TRBV15 to TRBJ2-1; 12 positions agree with TRBD1. The CDR3 is made up of 16 amino acids. Per the germline V gene, CDR1 is LNHNV and CDR2 is YYDKDF (reference sequence). Trimming removed 3 bases from V and 7 bases from J; junction bases left unmatched: 7. CDR3 bases: TGTGCCACCAGCAGTTTCCGGGACAGGGGGCCGAATGAGCAGTTCTTC. Residues: CATSSFRDRGPNEQFF.

The chain couples TRBV11-3 to TRBJ1-1, with TRBD1 matching over 7 bases. Germline V gives CDR1 SGHNT, CDR2 YENEEA. The J segment lost 6 bases and the V segment lost 1 base, leaving 8 bases of the junction unmatched. This CDR3 spans 15 amino acids. DNA for the CDR3: TGTGCCAGCAGCTTAGGTCTCGACAGGGATCCTGAAGCTTTCTTT. Protein sequence: CASSLGLDRDPEAFF.

The V and J genes are TRBV25-1 and TRBJ2-2; the D is unclear. This CDR3 spans 14 amino acids. Per the germline V gene, CDR1 is MGHDK and CDR2 is SYGVNS. Deletions cut 6 bases from V and 1 base from J, with 9 bases between. The CDR3 spells CASSPHGNTGELFF. CDR3 nucleotides: TGTGCCAGCAGCCCCCATGGGAACACCGGGGAGCTGTTTTTT.

J is TRBJ2-1 and V is TRBV18; 10 bases map to TRBD1. The ends lost 2 bases at V and 4 bases at J; junction bases unmatched: 2. The CDR3 length is 15 residues. Germline V gene lookup returns CDR1 KGHSH and CDR2 LQKENI. In DNA, the CDR3 is TGTGCCAGCTCACCAGGACAGGGGGGGTACAATGAGCAGTTCTTC. Encoded protein: CASSPGQGGYNEQFF.

V usage is TRBV19 and J usage is TRBJ2-4, with 8 bases aligning to TRBD1. Germline assignment: CDR1 LNHDA and CDR2 SQIVND (reference sequence). The trim removed 5 bases at V and 0 bases at J, leaving 6 bases unmatched. The CDR3 is 16 residues long. CDR3 residues: CASSPGTGQAKNIQYF. In DNA form, the CDR3 reads TGTGCCAGTAGTCCAGGGACAGGCCAAGCCAAAAACATTCAGTACTTC.

The chain carries TRBV6-1 and TRBJ2-6; no firm D call. The CDR3 is 13 amino acids. Germline lookup yields CDR1 MNHNS and CDR2 SASEGT. CDR3 residues: CAASLSGANVLTF. The CDR3 DNA reads as TGTGCAGCGAGCCTTTCTGGGGCCAACGTCCTGACTTTC.

V usage is TRBV30 and J usage is TRBJ1-6, with D hard to call. Deletions cut 0 bases from V and 7 bases from J, with 10 bases between. Germline V CDR1 and CDR2: GTSNPN, SVGIG (reference sequence). This CDR3 contains 14 residues. The CDR3 sequence is CAWSVVVGNSPLHF. The CDR3 nucleotides are TGTGCCTGGAGTGTTGTGGTAGGAAATTCACCCCTCCACTTT.